Presented here are 15 T cell receptor beta chains from one specimen sequenced in a study of blood T cells in healthy people across ages. PCR was performed a second time for about 7 to 12 cycles using a sample-barcoded 5' primer and a J-beta primer mix. TCRdb reprocessed the 5' RACE reads with MiXCR, giving one entry per CDR3 protein. This sample carries some 1.5 million distinct CDR3 sequences, about 30% of them seen once, and the ten largest clones take roughly 8%. What was sequenced was blood. Every receptor here comes from a woman in her twenties or thirties in good health.

V is TRBV2 and J is TRBJ2-3; possibly TRBD2 for D (7 bases). Trimming pared 1 base from V and 5 bases from J, leaving 13 bases between. Germline values: CDR1 SNHLY, CDR2 FYNNEI. This CDR3 has 15 residues. CDR3 sequence reads: CASSEVGGAGDTQYF. In DNA form, the CDR3 reads TGTGCCAGCAGTGAAGTGGGGGGGGCCGGAGATACGCAGTATTTT.

The V gene is TRBV6-2 or TRBV6-3, the J gene TRBJ2-5; D remains ambiguous. Trimming stripped 10 bases from V and 0 bases from J, with 12 bases between. This CDR3 is 13 amino acids long. From germline, CDR1 is MNHEY and CDR2 SVGEGT. CDR3 loop: CAISLLYQETQYF. Here the CDR3 DNA reads TGTGCCATCAGCCTACTTTACCAAGAGACCCAGTACTTC.

The chain couples TRBV5-5 to TRBJ2-3, with D possibly TRBD1 on 6 matching bases. Trimming stripped 5 bases from V and 2 bases from J, with 21 bases between. CDR1 and CDR2 (germline): SGHKS, YYEKEE (reference sequence). The CDR3 is made up of 17 amino acids. This chain's CDR3 is CASRKRPDRPTTDTQYF. The DNA of the CDR3 is TGTGCCAGCAGAAAACGACCAGACAGGCCCACCACAGATACGCAGTATTTT.

The chain carries TRBV18 and TRBJ2-1, with D perhaps assigned TRBD1 or TRBD2 (5 bases each). V lost 3 bases and J 9 bases, leaving 21 bases between the germline ends. CDR3 length: 16 residues. Germline assignment: CDR1 KGHSH and CDR2 LQKENI. CDR3 DNA sequence: TGTGCCAGCTCACCGTCAGGGACCCGCGTATTATCTGAGCAGTTCTTC. It yields the protein CASSPSGTRVLSEQFF.

Remarks on this clonotype: One end of the junction does not line up with germline, which may come from a read error. The V gene is TRBV7-2, the J gene TRBJ1-1; 7 nucleotides line up with TRBD1. Germline values: CDR1 SGHTA, CDR2 FQGNSA. There are 17 residues in the CDR3. This CDR3 reads CANSQRQTGFKATEAFF. The DNA for the CDR3 is TGTGCCAACAGCCAACGACAGACAGGGTTTAAGGCCACTGAAGCTTTCTTT.

The V gene is TRBV12-3 or TRBV12-4, the J gene TRBJ2-4; D is possibly TRBD2 (5 bases). Trimming removed 2 bases from V and 1 base from J, with 12 bases in between. CDR3 length equals 16 residues. DNA for the CDR3: TGTGCCAGCAGTTTAAGAGGGAACCGGGCCAAAAACATTCAGTACTTC. The encoded protein is CASSLRGNRAKNIQYF.

This clonotype was picked up a small number of times. The rearrangement uses TRBV19 and TRBJ2-7; D is tentatively TRBD1 or TRBD2 (5 bases each). Trimming cost V 4 bases and J 0 bases, with 10 bases left between them. The V gene's germline CDR1 is LNHDA and CDR2 SQIVND (reference sequence). CDR3 length: 14 residues. The CDR3 region has the DNA TGTGCCAGTAGTAGGGACGTAACCTCCTACGAGCAGTACTTC. This codes for CASSRDVTSYEQYF.

The chain recombines TRBV27 with TRBJ2-2; 7 bases map to TRBD2. Germline trimming cut 8 bases from V and 7 bases from J; bases unmatched to any gene: 13. The CDR3 is 15 residues long. Germline V lookup: CDR1 MNHEY, CDR2 SMNVEV (reference sequence). The CDR3 region is CASSGGGRGIGELFF. Here the CDR3 DNA reads TGTGCCAGCTCCGGCGGAGGGAGGGGTATCGGGGAGCTGTTTTTT.

This clonotype was observed a few times. The chain is built from TRBV3-1 and TRBJ1-1; 10 bases fit TRBD1. V lost 3 bases and J lost 5; bases outside the gene matches: 9. The CDR3 totals 16 residues. Germline CDR1 is LGHDT and CDR2 is YNNKEL (reference sequence). The DNA for the CDR3 is TGTGCCAGCAGCCACGGGACAGGGGCCCTTGGAACTGAAGCTTTCTTT. Its protein is CASSHGTGALGTEAFF.

The CDR3 loop reads CASSLKAGASSYEQYF. In DNA, the CDR3 is TGCGCCAGCAGCTTGAAGGCAGGGGCCAGCTCCTACGAGCAGTACTTC. V is TRBV5-1 and J is TRBJ2-7, with D maybe TRBD1 (6 bases). Germline CDR1 is SGHRS and CDR2 is YFSETQ. Trimming removed 1 base from V and 0 bases from J, with 14 bases in between. The CDR3 is made up of 16 amino acids.

This clonotype has at least ten counts. This chain connects TRBV28 to TRBJ2-5; tentatively, D is TRBD2 (5 bases). The CDR3 loop spans 13 amino acids. Germline V gene lookup returns CDR1 MDHEN and CDR2 SYDVKM. The V end lost 8 bases, the J end lost 5 bases, and 15 bases lay between the germline ends. The CDR3 nucleotides read TGTGCCAGCTCCGCGGACTCGACGGAGACCCAGTACTTC. Protein: CASSADSTETQYF.

The J gene is TRBJ2-6, the V gene TRBV12-3 or TRBV12-4; D might be TRBD1 or TRBD2, each matching 5 bases. The ends were cut back, 3 bases at V and 0 bases at J, with 9 bases in the middle. This CDR3 comprises 16 residues. This CDR3 is CASSLGVPSGANVLTF. DNA of the CDR3: TGTGCCAGCAGTTTGGGGGTACCCTCTGGGGCCAACGTCCTGACTTTC.

This clonotype was detected many times. The V call is TRBV7-2, the J call TRBJ2-7, with unresolved D. V lost 5 bases to trimming and J lost 6 bases, with 8 bases between them. The CDR3 is 11 amino acids. In germline, CDR1 is SGHTA, CDR2 FQGNSA. This chain's CDR3 is CASSQKGEQYF. The CDR3 DNA is TGTGCCAGCAGCCAGAAAGGCGAGCAGTACTTC.

The J gene is TRBJ2-2, the V gene TRBV5-1; D remains ambiguous. CDR3 length: 15 amino acids. V dropped 0 bases and J dropped 3 bases, with 9 bases sitting between them. Germline V gene lookup returns CDR1 SGHRS and CDR2 YFSETQ. In DNA form, the CDR3 reads TGCGCCAGCAGCTTGGACGGGTTTGACACCGGGGAGCTGTTTTTT. Translated: CASSLDGFDTGELFF.

In its sample, this clonotype was seen a few times. V is TRBV6-2 or TRBV6-3 and J is TRBJ1-6, with 8 bases aligning to TRBD1. V lost 7 bases to trimming and J lost 7 bases; unmatched junction nucleotides: 6. In germline, CDR1 is MNHEY, CDR2 SVGEGT. The CDR3 loop spans 14 amino acids. This chain's CDR3 is CASTWDRKNSPLHF. The CDR3 region has the DNA TGTGCCAGCACGTGGGACAGGAAAAATTCACCCCTCCACTTT.